This TCR beta chain was observed in a study of regulatory T cells in long-lasting Graves disease. Across the study: Disease was considered persistent Graves' disease after over 5 years of antithyroid drugs (with positive TSH receptor antibodies).

Time point reported: persistent/refractory GD, antithyroid drugs over 5 years with positive TRAb. Researchers made the TCR library from RNA that was extracted from PBMCs. Peripheral blood, about 10 milliliters per patient, was collected in EDTA tubes. Arm-PCR of CDR3 regions with iRepertoire HTBI primers generated TCR beta libraries. TCRdb re-derived calls from the multiplex PCR reads in MiXCR, one entry per CDR3 protein. The data contain some 430,000 distinct CDR3 sequences, roughly 21% of them singletons. The junction had 9 bases not matched to a gene; V was cut back by 9 bases and J by 6 bases. CDR1 LNHDA and CDR2 SQIVND come from the germline V gene (reference sequence). The CDR3 is 14 residues long.

This receptor was identified in a female donor with Graves disease. V and J are TRBV19 and TRBJ1-4, with 8 bases that match TRBD1. The sample consisted of peripheral blood mononuclear cells (PBMCs), taken when the disease was refractory, from a patient treated with antithyroid drugs. The CDR3 DNA is TGTGCCAGCAACCACAGGGGGAAGGATGAAAAACTGTTTTTT. Amino acids: CASNHRGKDEKLFF.